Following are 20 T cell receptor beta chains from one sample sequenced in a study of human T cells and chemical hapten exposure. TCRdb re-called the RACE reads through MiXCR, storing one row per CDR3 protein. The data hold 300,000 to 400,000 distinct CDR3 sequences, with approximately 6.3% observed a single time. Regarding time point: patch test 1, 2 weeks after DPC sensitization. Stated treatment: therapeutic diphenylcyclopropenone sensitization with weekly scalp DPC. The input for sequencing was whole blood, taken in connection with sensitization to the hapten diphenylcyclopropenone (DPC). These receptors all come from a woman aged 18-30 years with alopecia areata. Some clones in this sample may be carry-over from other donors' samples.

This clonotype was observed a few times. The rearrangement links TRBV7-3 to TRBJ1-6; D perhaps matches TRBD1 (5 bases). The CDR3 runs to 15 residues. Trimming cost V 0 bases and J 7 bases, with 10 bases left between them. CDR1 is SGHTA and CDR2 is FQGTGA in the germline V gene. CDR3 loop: CASSLTGVENSPLHF. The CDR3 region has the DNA TGTGCCAGCAGCTTAACAGGGGTGGAAAATTCACCCCTCCACTTT.

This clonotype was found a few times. The CDR3 sequence is CASSAWTGTYEQYF. In nucleotides, the CDR3 is TGCGCCAGCAGCGCGTGGACAGGGACCTACGAGCAGTACTTC. The rearrangement joins TRBV5-1 to TRBJ2-7, with 8 bases lining up with TRBD1. V lost 4 bases and J lost 2; bases outside the gene matches: 5. Germline V lookup: CDR1 SGHRS, CDR2 YFSETQ. CDR3 length equals 14 residues. The complete variable domain, with remaining parts taken from reference TRBV5-1 and TRBJ2-7, reads KAGVTQTPRYLIKTRGQQVTLSCSPISGHRSVSWYQQTPGQGLQFLFEYFSETQRNKGNFPGRFSGRQFSNSRSEMNVSTLELGDSALYLCASSAWTGTYEQYFGPGTRLTVT.

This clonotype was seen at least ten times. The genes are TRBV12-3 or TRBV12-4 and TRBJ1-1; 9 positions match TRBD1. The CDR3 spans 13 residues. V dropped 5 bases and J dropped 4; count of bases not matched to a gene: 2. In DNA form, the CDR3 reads TGTGCCAGCAGTCGGGACAGGGCCACTGAAGCTTTCTTT. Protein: CASSRDRATEAFF.

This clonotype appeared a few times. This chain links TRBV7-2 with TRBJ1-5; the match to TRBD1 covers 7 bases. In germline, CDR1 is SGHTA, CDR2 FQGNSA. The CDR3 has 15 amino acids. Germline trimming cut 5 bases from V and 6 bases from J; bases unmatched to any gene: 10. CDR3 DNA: TGTGCCAGCAGCCCGCGACAGGGTTCTGGTCAGCCCCAGCATTTT. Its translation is CASSPRQGSGQPQHF.

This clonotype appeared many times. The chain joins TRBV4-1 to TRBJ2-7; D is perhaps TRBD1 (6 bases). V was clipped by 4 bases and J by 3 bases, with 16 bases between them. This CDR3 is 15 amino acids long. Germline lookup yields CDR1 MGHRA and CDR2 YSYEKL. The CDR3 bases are TGCGCCAGCAGCCCCCTGCCGGACAGTTTCTACGAGCAGTACTTC. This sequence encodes CASSPLPDSFYEQYF.

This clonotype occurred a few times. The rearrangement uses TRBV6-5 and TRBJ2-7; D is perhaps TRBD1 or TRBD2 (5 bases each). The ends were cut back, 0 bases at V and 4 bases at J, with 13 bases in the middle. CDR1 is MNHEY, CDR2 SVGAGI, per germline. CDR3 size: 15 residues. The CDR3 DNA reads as TGTGCCAGCAGTTACTCGAAAACTTGGGGGTACGAGCAGTACTTC. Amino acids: CASSYSKTWGYEQYF.

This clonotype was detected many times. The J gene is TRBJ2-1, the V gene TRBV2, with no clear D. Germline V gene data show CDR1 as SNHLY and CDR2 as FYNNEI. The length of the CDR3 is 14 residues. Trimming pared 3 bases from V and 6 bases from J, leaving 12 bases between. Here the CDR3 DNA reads TGTGCCAGCAGTGATATTTCGTGGGCCAATGAGCAGTTCTTC. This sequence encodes CASSDISWANEQFF. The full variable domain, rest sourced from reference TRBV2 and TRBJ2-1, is EPEVTQTPSHQVTQMGQEVILRCVPISNHLYFYWYRQILGQKVEFLVSFYNNEISEKSEIFDDQFSVERPDGSNFTLKIRSTKLEDSAMYFCASSDISWANEQFFGPGTRLTVL.

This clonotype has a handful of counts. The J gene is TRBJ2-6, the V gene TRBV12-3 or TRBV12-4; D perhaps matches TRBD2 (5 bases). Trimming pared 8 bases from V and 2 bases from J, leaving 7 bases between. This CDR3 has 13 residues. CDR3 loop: CASRGPGANVLTF. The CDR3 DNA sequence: TGTGCCAGCCGGGGTCCTGGGGCCAACGTCCTGACTTTC.

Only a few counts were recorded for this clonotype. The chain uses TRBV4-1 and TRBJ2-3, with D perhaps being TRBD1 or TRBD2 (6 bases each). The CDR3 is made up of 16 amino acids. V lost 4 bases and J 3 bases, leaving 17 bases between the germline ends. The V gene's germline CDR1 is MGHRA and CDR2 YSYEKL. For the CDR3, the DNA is TGCGCCAGCAGCCCAGAGAGGGGGGACCTGACAGATACGCAGTATTTT. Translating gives CASSPERGDLTDTQYF.

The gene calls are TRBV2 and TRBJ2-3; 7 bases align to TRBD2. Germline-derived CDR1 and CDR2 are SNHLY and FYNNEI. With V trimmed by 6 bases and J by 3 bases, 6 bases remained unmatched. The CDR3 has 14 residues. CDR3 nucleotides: TGTGCCAGCAGGCTAGCGGAACTGACAGATACGCAGTATTTT. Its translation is CASRLAELTDTQYF.

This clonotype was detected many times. CDR3 bases: TGTGCCAGCAGCCCGAGAAAGGGCACCGGGGAGCTGTTTTTT. Translated, it gives CASSPRKGTGELFF. The rearrangement joins TRBV13 to TRBJ2-2, with no clear D. Trimming took 5 bases from V and 4 from J, leaving 11 bases between them. The V gene's germline CDR1 is PRHDT and CDR2 FYEKMQ (reference sequence). This CDR3 spans 14 amino acids. The variable domain in full, with the rest retrieved from reference TRBV13 and TRBJ2-2, is AAGVIQSPRHLIKEKRETATLKCYPIPRHDTVYWYQQGPGQDPQFLISFYEKMQSDKGSIPDRFSAQQFSDYHSELNMSSLELGDSALYFCASSPRKGTGELFFGEGSRLTVL.

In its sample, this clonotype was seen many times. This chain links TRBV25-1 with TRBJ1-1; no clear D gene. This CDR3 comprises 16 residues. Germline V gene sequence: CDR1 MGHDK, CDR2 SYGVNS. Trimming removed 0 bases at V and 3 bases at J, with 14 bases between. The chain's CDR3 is CASSEYRSSRYTEAFF. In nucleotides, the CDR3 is TGTGCCAGCAGTGAATATAGGTCCTCAAGGTACACTGAAGCTTTCTTT.

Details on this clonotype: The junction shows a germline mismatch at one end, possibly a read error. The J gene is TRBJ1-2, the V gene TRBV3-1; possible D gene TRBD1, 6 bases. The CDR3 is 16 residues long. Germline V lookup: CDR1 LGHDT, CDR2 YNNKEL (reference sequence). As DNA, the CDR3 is TGTGCCAGCAGGCAAGAGGCTACAGGGTCTGACTATGGCTACACCTTC. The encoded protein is CASRQEATGSDYGYTF.

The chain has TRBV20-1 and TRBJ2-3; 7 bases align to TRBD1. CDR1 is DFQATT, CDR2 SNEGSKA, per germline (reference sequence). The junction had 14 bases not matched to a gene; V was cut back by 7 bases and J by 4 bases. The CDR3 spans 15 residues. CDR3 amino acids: CSVLQGGFNPDTQYF. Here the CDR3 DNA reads TGCAGTGTCCTTCAAGGGGGCTTCAATCCAGATACGCAGTATTTT.

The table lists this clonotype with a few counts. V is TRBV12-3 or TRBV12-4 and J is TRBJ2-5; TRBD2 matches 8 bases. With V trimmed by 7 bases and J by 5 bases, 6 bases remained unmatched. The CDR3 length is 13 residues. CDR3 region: CASIRGGGETQYF. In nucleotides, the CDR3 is TGTGCCAGCATCCGGGGGGGCGGGGAGACCCAGTACTTC.

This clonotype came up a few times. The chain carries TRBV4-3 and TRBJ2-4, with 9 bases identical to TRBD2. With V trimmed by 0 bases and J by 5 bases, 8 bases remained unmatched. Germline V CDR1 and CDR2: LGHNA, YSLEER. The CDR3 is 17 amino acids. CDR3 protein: CASSQEFNSGGQNIQYF. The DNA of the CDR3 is TGCGCCAGCAGCCAAGAGTTTAATAGCGGGGGACAAAACATTCAGTACTTC.

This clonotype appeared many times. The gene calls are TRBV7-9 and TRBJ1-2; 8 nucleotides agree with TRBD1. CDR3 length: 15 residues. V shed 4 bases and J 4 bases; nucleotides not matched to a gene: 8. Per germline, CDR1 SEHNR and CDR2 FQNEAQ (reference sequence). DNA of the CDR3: TGTGCCAGCAGCTCAGGGGGCAGGGAAGGCTATGGCTACACCTTC. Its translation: CASSSGGREGYGYTF.

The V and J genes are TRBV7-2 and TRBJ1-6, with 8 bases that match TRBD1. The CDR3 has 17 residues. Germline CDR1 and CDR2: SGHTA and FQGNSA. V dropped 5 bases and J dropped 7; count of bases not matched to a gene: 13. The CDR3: CASSLRQGTGVNSPLHF. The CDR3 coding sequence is TGTGCCAGCAGCCTCCGACAAGGGACAGGCGTGAATTCACCCCTCCACTTT.

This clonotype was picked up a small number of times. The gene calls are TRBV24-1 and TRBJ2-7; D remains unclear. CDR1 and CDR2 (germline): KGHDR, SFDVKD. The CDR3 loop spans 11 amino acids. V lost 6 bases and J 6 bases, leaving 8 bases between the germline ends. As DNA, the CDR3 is TGTGCCACCAGTCTCGGTCGCGAGCAGTACTTC. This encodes CATSLGREQYF.

The CDR3 is CASSSFLGEQYF. The CDR3 nucleotides are TGTGCCAGCAGCTCCTTCCTAGGCGAGCAGTACTTC. This chain joins TRBV6-2 or TRBV6-3 and TRBJ2-7, with no clear D. The CDR3 sequence is 12 residues long. The V end was cut by 6 bases, the J end by 6 bases, with 12 bases between. Germline lookup yields CDR1 MNHEY and CDR2 SVGEGT.